This is a list of T cell receptor beta chains from one sample in a study of T cell repertoires in cytomegalovirus infection. No antigens are known for them. TCRdb re-analysed the reads in MiXCR, keeping a single row per CDR3 protein. The table includes approximately 73,000 distinct CDR3 sequences, roughly 40% detected once. The sequenced sample was CD8+ T cells from cultured PBMCs, obtained from culture after CMV antigen stimulation. The source is a human donor in good health (CMV status not recorded). Some clones in this sample may be carry-over from other donors' samples. Each CDR3 is given with its conserved first and last residue. The D gene is left open where the match is weak. Expanded clones get a size class; other rows say once, few or many, or leave the size out.

size,D,V,J,CDR3,DNA
-,-,TRBV10-3,TRBJ2-7,CAISEAGSYEQYF,TGTGCCATCAGTGAGGCCGGCTCCTACGAGCAGTACTTC
few,-,TRBV6-1,TRBJ2-3,CASSEQVGVPDTQYF,TGTGCCAGCAGTGAACAAGTAGGGGTCCCAGATACGCAGTATTTT
few,TRBD1,TRBV7-7,TRBJ2-1,CASSSYRDREASEQFF,TGTGCTAGCAGCTCGTATAGGGACAGGGAGGCTAGTGAGCAGTTCTTC
-,TRBD2,TRBV6-2/TRBV6-3,TRBJ2-6,CASSLGGYLAGANVLTF,TGTGCCAGCAGCCTGGGAGGGTATCTGGCTGGGGCCAACGTCCTGACTTTC
few,TRBD1,TRBV7-9,TRBJ2-7,CASKAGTGGEQYF,TGTGCCAGCAAGGCCGGGACAGGGGGCGAGCAGTACTTC
-,-,TRBV6-8,TRBJ1-1,CASSKRTRTEAFF,TGTGCCAGCAGTAAGAGGACGCGCACTGAAGCTTTCTTT
-,-,TRBV27,TRBJ1-4,CASSFLGQGKEKLFF,TGTGCCAGCAGTTTCCTCGGTCAGGGTAAAGAAAAACTGTTTTTT
-,TRBD1,TRBV14,TRBJ1-2,CASSPRDRVYGYTF,TGTGCCAGCAGCCCCCGGGACAGGGTCTATGGCTACACCTTC
-,-,TRBV7-2,TRBJ2-1,CASSLNPGSSYNEQFF,TGTGCCAGCAGCTTAAACCCGGGGAGCTCCTACAATGAGCAGTTCTTC
-,-,TRBV20-1,TRBJ2-1,CSASDYLKNNEQFF,TGCAGTGCTTCCGACTACCTAAAAAACAATGAGCAGTTCTTC
-,-,TRBV6-5,TRBJ2-5,CATAGFIEGETQYF,TGTGCCACTGCGGGCTTCATAGAAGGAGAGACCCAGTACTTC
-,TRBD1,TRBV7-3,TRBJ1-1,CASSLIGQGILGTEAFF,TGTGCCAGCAGCTTAATAGGACAGGGTATTCTTGGCACTGAAGCTTTCTTT
-,-,TRBV5-4,TRBJ1-2,CASSLAFSESNYGYTF,TGTGCCAGCAGCTTGGCTTTCAGCGAATCTAACTATGGCTACACCTTC
-,-,TRBV7-9,TRBJ2-5,CASSLENQETQYF,TGTGCCAGCAGCTTAGAGAATCAAGAGACCCAGTACTTC
many,-,TRBV6-1,TRBJ2-2,CASSALTGGPGELFF,TGTGCCAGCAGCGCCCTGACTGGGGGTCCCGGGGAGCTGTTTTTT
-,-,TRBV6-6,TRBJ2-1,CASSYPNGGSYNEQFF,TGTGCCAGCAGTTACCCAAACGGGGGCTCCTACAATGAGCAGTTCTTC